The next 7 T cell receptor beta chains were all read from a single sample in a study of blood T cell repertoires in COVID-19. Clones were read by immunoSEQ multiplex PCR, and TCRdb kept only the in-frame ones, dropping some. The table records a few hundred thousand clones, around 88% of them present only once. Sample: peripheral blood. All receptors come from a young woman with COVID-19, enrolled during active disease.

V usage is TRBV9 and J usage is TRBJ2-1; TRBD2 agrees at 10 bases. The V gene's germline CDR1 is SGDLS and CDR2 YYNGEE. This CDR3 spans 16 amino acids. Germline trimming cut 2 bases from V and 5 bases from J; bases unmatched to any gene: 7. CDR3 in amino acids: CASSVSGLAANNEQFF. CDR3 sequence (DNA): TGTGCCAGCAGCGTTTCCGGACTAGCGGCGAACAATGAGCAGTTCTTC.

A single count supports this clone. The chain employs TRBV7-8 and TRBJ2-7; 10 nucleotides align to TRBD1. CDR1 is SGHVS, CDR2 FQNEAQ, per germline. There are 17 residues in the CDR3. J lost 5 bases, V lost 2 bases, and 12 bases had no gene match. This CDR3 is CASSLFHWGQGFHEQYF. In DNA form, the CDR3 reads TGTGCCAGCAGCTTATTTCATTGGGGACAGGGGTTCCACGAGCAGTACTTC.

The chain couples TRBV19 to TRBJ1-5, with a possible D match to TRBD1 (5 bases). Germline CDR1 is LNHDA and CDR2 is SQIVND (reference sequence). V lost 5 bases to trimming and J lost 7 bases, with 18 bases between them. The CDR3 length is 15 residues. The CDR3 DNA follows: TGTGCCAGTAGTCCCTCGGGGGACTCGGGACAGCCCCAGCATTTT. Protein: CASSPSGDSGQPQHF.

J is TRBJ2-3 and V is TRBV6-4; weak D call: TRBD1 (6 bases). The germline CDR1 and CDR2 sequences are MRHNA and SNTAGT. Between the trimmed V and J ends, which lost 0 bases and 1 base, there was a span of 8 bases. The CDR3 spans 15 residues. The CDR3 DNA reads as TGTGCCAGCAGTGACTCGCCAGGGGGCACAGATACGCAGTATTTT. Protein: CASSDSPGGTDTQYF.

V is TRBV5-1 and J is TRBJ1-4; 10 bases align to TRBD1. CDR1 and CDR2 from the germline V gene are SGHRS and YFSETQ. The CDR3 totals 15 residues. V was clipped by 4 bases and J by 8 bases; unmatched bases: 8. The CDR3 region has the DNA TGCGCCAGCAGCCCGGGGACAGGGGTGGACGAAAAACTGTTTTTT. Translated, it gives CASSPGTGVDEKLFF.

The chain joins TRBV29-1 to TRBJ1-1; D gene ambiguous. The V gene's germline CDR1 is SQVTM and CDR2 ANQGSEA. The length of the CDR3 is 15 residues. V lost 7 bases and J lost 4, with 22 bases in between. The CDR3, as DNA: TGCAGCGCCAGGACTCTCCAAGTGAGTCGCACTGAAGCTTTCTTT. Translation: CSARTLQVSRTEAFF. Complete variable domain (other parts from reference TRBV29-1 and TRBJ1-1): SAVISQKPSRDICQRGTSLTIQCQVDSQVTMMFWYRQQPGQSLTLIATANQGSEATYESGFVIDKFPISRPNLTFSTLTVSNMSPEDSSIYLCSARTLQVSRTEAFFGQGTRLTVV.

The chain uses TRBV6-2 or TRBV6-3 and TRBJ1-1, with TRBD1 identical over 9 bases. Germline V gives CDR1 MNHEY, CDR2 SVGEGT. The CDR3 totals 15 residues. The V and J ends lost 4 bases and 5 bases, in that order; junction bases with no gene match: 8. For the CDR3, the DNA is TGTGCCAGCAGTTCCCGGGACAGGGTTTTTACTGAAGCTTTCTTT. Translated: CASSSRDRVFTEAFF.